A selection of T cell receptor beta chains follows, all from one sample in a study of Ad26.COV2.S vaccination and SARS-CoV-2 variants. TCRdb's table, derived via immunoSEQ multiplex PCR, lists solely in-frame clones and lacks some. The data show some 330,000 clones, approximately 87% seen once. This sample comprised peripheral blood, obtained in a trial of Ad26.COV2.S vaccine versus placebo. The receptors were gathered from a person aged 18-60 years who received the Ad26.COV2.S COVID-19 vaccine or a placebo. Both conserved end residues are part of each CDR3. Fields, in order: J gene, CDR3 length, V gene, D gene, clone size, CDR3 protein, CDR3 DNA. The D gene is left open where the match is weak. Not all rows give a size; the values are once, few, many and, for expanded clones, a class.

TRBJ1-1	15	TRBV30	NA	NA	CAWSGVAPRNTEAFF	TGTGCCTGGAGCGGAGTAGCCCCTCGGAACACTGAAGCTTTCTTT
TRBJ2-7	12	TRBV12-3/TRBV12-4	TRBD1	NA	CASSLARGLQYF	TGTGCCAGCAGTCTCGCCAGGGGGCTCCAGTACTTC
TRBJ2-7	15	TRBV19	NA	NA	CASSIGRGASYEQYF	TGTGCCAGTAGTATAGGAAGGGGGGCCTCCTACGAGCAGTACTTC
TRBJ2-5	13	TRBV6-5	NA	NA	CASSYSHKETQYF	TGTGCCAGCAGTTACTCGCACAAAGAGACCCAGTACTTC
TRBJ2-3	15	TRBV9	NA	NA	CASTAGGGWLDTQYF	TGTGCCAGCACCGCAGGGGGAGGGTGGCTGGATACGCAGTATTTT
TRBJ2-1	15	TRBV5-6	TRBD1	NA	CASTLWTGGTNEQFF	TGTGCCAGCACCCTGTGGACAGGGGGTACCAATGAGCAGTTCTTC
TRBJ1-2	15	TRBV7-2	TRBD1	NA	CASSLGTGAFYGYTF	TGTGCCAGCAGCTTAGGGACAGGGGCGTTCTATGGCTACACCTTC
TRBJ1-4	14	TRBV3-1/TRBV3-2	NA	NA	CASSFAYDLEKLFF	TGTGCCAGCAGCTTTGCATACGATCTTGAAAAACTGTTTTTT
TRBJ1-6	13	TRBV18	TRBD1	few	CASSATGDSPLHF	TGTGCCAGCTCAGCGACAGGGGATTCACCCCTCCACTTT
TRBJ1-3	15	TRBV7-2	NA	NA	CASSLMGSSGNTIYF	TGTGCCAGCAGCTTAATGGGGAGCTCTGGAAACACCATATATTTT
TRBJ2-1	16	TRBV19	TRBD2	NA	CASSKTRLAIYNEQFF	TGTGCCAGTAGTAAGACGAGACTAGCGATCTACAATGAGCAGTTCTTC
TRBJ1-1	12	TRBV2	NA	NA	CASSELGFGAFF	TGTGCCAGCAGTGAACTGGGGTTTGGGGCTTTCTTT
TRBJ1-2	12	TRBV7-2	NA	NA	CASSSGVGGYTF	TGTGCCAGCAGCTCGGGGGTCGGGGGCTACACCTTC
TRBJ1-1	15	TRBV19	TRBD1	once	CASSIRTGRNTEAFF	TGTGCCAGTAGTATCCGGACAGGGCGTAACACTGAAGCTTTCTTT
TRBJ1-1	12	TRBV7-9	NA	NA	CASSLYTTEAFF	TGTGCCAGCAGCTTATACACGACTGAAGCTTTCTTT
TRBJ1-6	15	TRBV7-9	NA	NA	CASSLGRGVDPPLHF	TGTGCCAGCAGCTTAGGAAGAGGTGTTGACCCACCCCTCCACTTT
TRBJ2-3	17	TRBV7-9	NA	few	CASSPGAAGARTDTQYF	TGTGCCAGCAGCCCGGGAGCGGCAGGGGCCCGCACAGATACGCAGTATTTT
TRBJ2-2	15	TRBV27	NA	NA	CASSSHRGDTGELFF	TGTGCCAGCAGTTCGCACAGAGGTGACACCGGGGAGCTGTTTTTT
TRBJ2-7	12	TRBV6-2/TRBV6-3	NA	NA	CASSHNWYEQYF	TGTGCCAGCAGCCATAACTGGTACGAGCAGTACTTC
TRBJ1-5	14	TRBV7-9	NA	NA	CASSLGYSNQPQHF	TGTGCCAGCAGCTTAGGTTATAGCAATCAGCCCCAGCATTTT
TRBJ2-1	15	TRBV4-2	NA	NA	CASTTGDQAPSEQFF	TGTGCCAGCACCACCGGAGACCAGGCCCCGTCTGAGCAGTTCTTC
TRBJ1-1	12	TRBV12-3/TRBV12-4	TRBD1	NA	CASSWGQGAAFF	TGTGCCAGCAGTTGGGGACAGGGAGCAGCTTTCTTT
TRBJ1-2	16	TRBV27	NA	NA	CASSLARQAPFYGYTF	TGTGCCAGCAGTTTAGCCAGACAGGCTCCGTTCTATGGCTACACCTTC
TRBJ1-5	14	TRBV25-1	NA	few	CASSEGLGNQPQHF	TGTGCCAGCAGTGAGGGGCTGGGCAATCAGCCCCAGCATTTT
TRBJ1-4	19	TRBV18	TRBD1	NA	CASSPRSSSQGGRGEKLFF	TGTGCCAGCTCACCACGATCGAGTTCCCAAGGGGGCCGAGGTGAAAAACTGTTTTTT
TRBJ2-3	15	TRBV6-5	TRBD2	NA	CASSPTSGSTDTQYF	TGTGCCAGCAGTCCTACTAGCGGGAGCACAGATACGCAGTATTTT